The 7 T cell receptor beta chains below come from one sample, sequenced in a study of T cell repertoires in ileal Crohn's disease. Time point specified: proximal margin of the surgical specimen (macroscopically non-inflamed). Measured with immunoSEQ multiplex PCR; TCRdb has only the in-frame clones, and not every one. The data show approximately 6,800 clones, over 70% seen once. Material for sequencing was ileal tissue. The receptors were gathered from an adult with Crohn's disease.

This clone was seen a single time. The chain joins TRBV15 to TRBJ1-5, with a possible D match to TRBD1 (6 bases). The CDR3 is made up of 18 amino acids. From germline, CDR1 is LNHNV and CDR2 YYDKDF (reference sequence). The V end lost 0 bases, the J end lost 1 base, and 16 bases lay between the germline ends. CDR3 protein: CATSRDPIQRGSNQPQHF. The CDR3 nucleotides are TGTGCCACCAGCAGAGACCCGATACAGAGGGGGAGCAATCAGCCCCAGCATTTT.

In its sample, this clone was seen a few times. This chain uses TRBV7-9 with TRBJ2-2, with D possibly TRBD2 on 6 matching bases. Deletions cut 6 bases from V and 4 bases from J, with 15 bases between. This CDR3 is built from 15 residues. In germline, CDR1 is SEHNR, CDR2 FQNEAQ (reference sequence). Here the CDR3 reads CASRPGEDFTGELFF. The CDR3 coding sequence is TGTGCCAGCAGACCCGGGGAGGATTTCACCGGGGAGCTGTTTTTT.

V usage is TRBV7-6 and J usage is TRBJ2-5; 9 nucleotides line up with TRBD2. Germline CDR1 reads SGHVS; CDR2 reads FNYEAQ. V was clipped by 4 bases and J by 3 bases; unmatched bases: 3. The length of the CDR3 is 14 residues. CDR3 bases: TGTGCCAGCAGCTCCGGGACTAGCAAAGAGACCCAGTACTTC. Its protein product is CASSSGTSKETQYF.

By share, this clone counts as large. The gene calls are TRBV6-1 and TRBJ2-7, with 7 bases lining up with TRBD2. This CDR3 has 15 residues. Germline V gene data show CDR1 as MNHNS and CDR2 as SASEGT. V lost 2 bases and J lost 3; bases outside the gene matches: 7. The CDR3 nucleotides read TGTGCCAGCAGTGAATCTGGGGGAGGGGTCTACGAGCAGTACTTC. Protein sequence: CASSESGGGVYEQYF.

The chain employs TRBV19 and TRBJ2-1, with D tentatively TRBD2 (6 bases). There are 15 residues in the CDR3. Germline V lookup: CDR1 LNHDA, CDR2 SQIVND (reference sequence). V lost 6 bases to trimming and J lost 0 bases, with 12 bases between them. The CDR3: CASRPQTSSYNEQFF. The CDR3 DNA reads TGTGCCAGTAGACCTCAGACTAGCTCCTACAATGAGCAGTTCTTC.

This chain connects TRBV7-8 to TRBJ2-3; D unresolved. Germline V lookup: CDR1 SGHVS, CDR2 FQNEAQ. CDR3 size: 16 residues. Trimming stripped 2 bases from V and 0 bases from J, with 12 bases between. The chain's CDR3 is CASSLSSSASTDTQYF. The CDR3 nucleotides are TGTGCCAGCAGCTTATCAAGCAGCGCTAGCACAGATACGCAGTATTTT.

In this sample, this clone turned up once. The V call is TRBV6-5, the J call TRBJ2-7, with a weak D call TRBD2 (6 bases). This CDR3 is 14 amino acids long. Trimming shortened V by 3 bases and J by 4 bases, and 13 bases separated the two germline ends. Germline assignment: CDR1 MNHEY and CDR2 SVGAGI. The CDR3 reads CASSYGAGTYEQYF. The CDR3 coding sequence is TGTGCCAGCAGTTATGGTGCGGGAACGTACGAGCAGTACTTC.